A selection of T cell receptor beta chains follows, all from one sample in a study of cytomegalovirus exposure and HLA in healthy donors. Repertoires were generated with immunoSEQ multiplex PCR, while TCRdb's copy carries only in-frame clones and drops some. The sample records fewer than 150,000 clones, approximately 83% being singletons. Sequenced sample: PBMCs. These receptor sequences come from a male donor in good health and CMV-seronegative. CDR3s include the opening cysteine and the closing phenylalanine or tryptophan. A D gene is named only where the DNA matches it firmly. Size tells how often a clone was seen (once, few, many) or the class of an expanded clone, and some rows leave it out.

V	size	D	J	CDR3	DNA
TRBV4-3	NA	TRBD2	TRBJ2-7	CASSRTSGSYEQYF	TGCGCCAGCAGCCGCACTAGCGGTTCCTACGAGCAGTACTTC
TRBV6-1	NA	TRBD2	TRBJ2-7	CASSRGVVPNYEQYF	TGTGCCAGCAGTCGGGGGGTGGTACCGAACTACGAGCAGTACTTC
TRBV30	NA	TRBD2	TRBJ2-2	CAWTGTGRGNTGELFF	TGTGCCTGGACGGGGACGGGGAGGGGGAACACCGGGGAGCTGTTTTTT
TRBV12-5	NA	TRBD2	TRBJ2-1	CASGPLGLAGYNEQFF	TGTGCTAGTGGACCGTTGGGACTAGCGGGATACAATGAGCAGTTCTTC
TRBV19	NA	TRBD1	TRBJ2-7	CASSYTWAGGPSEQYF	TGTGCCAGTAGCTATACTTGGGCAGGGGGCCCCTCCGAGCAGTACTTC
TRBV4-1	NA	NA	TRBJ1-4	CASSQPPDRPNEKLFF	TGCGCCAGCAGCCAACCCCCGGACAGACCAAATGAAAAACTGTTTTTT
TRBV30	NA	NA	TRBJ1-1	CAWSVIENTEAFF	TGTGCCTGGAGTGTAATAGAGAACACTGAAGCTTTCTTT
TRBV2	NA	NA	TRBJ1-5	CASSREGAPQHF	TGTGCCAGCAGTCGAGAAGGGGCGCCCCAGCATTTT
TRBV28	NA	NA	TRBJ2-1	CASRTLPGGGSYNEQFF	TGTGCCAGCAGGACACTCCCAGGGGGAGGCTCCTACAATGAGCAGTTCTTC
TRBV15	NA	NA	TRBJ2-1	CATSSLFRDTTTYNEQFF	TGTGCCACCAGCAGCCTTTTCCGGGACACAACGACCTACAATGAGCAGTTCTTC
TRBV29-1	NA	NA	TRBJ1-1	CSVESGQGFPAFF	TGCAGCGTTGAATCGGGGCAGGGGTTCCCAGCTTTCTTT
TRBV7-9	NA	TRBD1	TRBJ1-5	CASSPRGQGNQPQHF	TGTGCCAGCAGCCCTCGGGGACAGGGGAATCAGCCCCAGCATTTT
TRBV5-4	NA	TRBD1	TRBJ2-7	CATTDRPAYEQYF	TGTGCCACCACGGACAGGCCTGCCTACGAGCAGTACTTC
TRBV6-5	NA	NA	TRBJ2-5	CASSNRLQGQETQYF	TGTGCCAGCAGTAACCGCCTGCAGGGGCAAGAGACCCAGTACTTC
TRBV12-1	NA	NA	TRBJ1-5	CASSSTPGRYQPQHF	TGTGCCAGCAGCTCCACTCCGGGTCGCTATCAGCCCCAGCATTTT
TRBV10-3	once	NA	TRBJ1-2	CATSWGKNYGYTF	TGTGCCACGTCATGGGGCAAAAACTATGGCTACACCTTC
TRBV5-8	NA	NA	TRBJ2-7	CASSLGSSRGWYF	TGTGCCAGCAGCTTGGGTTCCAGCCGGGGGTGGTACTTC
TRBV10-3	NA	TRBD2	TRBJ2-5	CASTGGETQYF	TGTGCCTCCACCGGGGGGGAGACCCAGTACTTC
TRBV11-2	once	NA	TRBJ1-1	CASSLDSGVPAFF	TGTGCCAGCAGCTTAGACTCAGGGGTCCCAGCTTTCTTT
TRBV7-2	NA	NA	TRBJ1-1	CASSRLGRESTEAFF	TGTGCCAGCAGCCGCTTGGGCAGGGAAAGCACTGAAGCTTTCTTT
TRBV6-6	NA	NA	TRBJ2-7	CASSYSQAQIAYEQYF	TGTGCCAGCAGTTACTCGCAGGCGCAAATCGCCTACGAGCAGTACTTC
TRBV5-4	NA	TRBD1	TRBJ2-5	CASSPGDRGRGETQYF	TGTGCCAGCAGCCCGGGGGACAGGGGGCGGGGAGAGACCCAGTACTTC